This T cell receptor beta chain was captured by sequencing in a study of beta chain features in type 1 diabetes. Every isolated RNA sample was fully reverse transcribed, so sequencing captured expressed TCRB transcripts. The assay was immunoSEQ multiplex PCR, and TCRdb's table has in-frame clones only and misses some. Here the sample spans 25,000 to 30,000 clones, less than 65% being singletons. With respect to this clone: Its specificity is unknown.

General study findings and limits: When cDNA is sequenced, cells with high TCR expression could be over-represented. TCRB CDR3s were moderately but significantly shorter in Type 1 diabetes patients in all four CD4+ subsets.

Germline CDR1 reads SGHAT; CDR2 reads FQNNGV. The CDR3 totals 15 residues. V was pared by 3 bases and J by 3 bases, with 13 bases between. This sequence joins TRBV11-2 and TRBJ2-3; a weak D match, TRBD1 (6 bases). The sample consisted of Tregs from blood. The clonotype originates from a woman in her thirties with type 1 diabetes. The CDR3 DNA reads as TGTGCCAGCAGCTTTTTCAGGGGTGGGACAGATACGCAGTATTTT. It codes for CASSFFRGGTDTQYF.